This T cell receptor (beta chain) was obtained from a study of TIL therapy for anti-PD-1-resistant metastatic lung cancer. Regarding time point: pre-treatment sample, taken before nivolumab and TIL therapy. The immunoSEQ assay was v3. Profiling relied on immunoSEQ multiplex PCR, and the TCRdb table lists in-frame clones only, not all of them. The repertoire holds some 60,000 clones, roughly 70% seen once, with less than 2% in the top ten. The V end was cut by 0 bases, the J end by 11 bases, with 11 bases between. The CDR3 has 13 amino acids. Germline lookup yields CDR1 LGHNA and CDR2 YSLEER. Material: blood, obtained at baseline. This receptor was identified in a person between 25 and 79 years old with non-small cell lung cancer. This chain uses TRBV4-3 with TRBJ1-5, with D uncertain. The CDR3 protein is CASSQDILKAQHF. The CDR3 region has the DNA TGCGCCAGCAGCCAAGATATCCTCAAAGCCCAGCATTTT.